This passage covers 30 T cell receptor beta chains from one sample sequenced in a study of shared clonotypes between healthy human individuals. Libraries were prepared by immunoSEQ multiplex PCR; TCRdb keeps only in-frame clonotypes and omits some of them. The data contain more than 2,000,000 clones, just over 90% of them seen just once; the ten biggest clones take up 0.13% to 0.15%. Sample: naive CD4+ T cells sorted from blood. Subset reported: CD45RA+ positively selected. The origin of the receptors is a man between 18 and 35 years old in good health.

The chain is built from TRBV20-1 and TRBJ1-1, with D unresolved. CDR3 length: 10 amino acids. The germline V gene encodes CDR1 DFQATT and CDR2 SNEGSKA (reference sequence). V shed 4 bases and J shed 3 bases, with 3 bases lying between them. The CDR3 loop is CSAIHTEAFF. The CDR3 DNA reads as TGCAGTGCTATACACACTGAAGCTTTCTTT.

The rearrangement uses TRBV28 and TRBJ2-7; no definite D call. CDR3 length: 11 residues. V was pared by 9 bases and J by 3 bases, with 9 bases between. Germline CDR1 reads MDHEN; CDR2 reads SYDVKM. CDR3 sequence (DNA): TGTGCCAGACCGGACCACTACGAGCAGTACTTC. Amino acids: CARPDHYEQYF.

Remarks on this clone: This sample includes further DNA sequences coding for the same CDR3. The chain recombines TRBV27 with TRBJ1-5; 7 bases map to TRBD1. CDR1 is MNHEY and CDR2 is SMNVEV in the germline V gene (reference sequence). V shed 4 bases, J shed 0 bases, and the junction held 3 bases outside the gene matches. CDR3 length equals 15 residues. The CDR3 bases are TGTGCCAGCAGTTACAGGGGCTATAGCAATCAGCCCCAGCATTTT. Translated: CASSYRGYSNQPQHF.

In its sample, this clone was seen once. CDR3 region: CASSSFKQGTQETQYF. The DNA for the CDR3 is TGTGCCAGCAGCTCCTTTAAACAGGGGACACAAGAGACCCAGTACTTC. The chain carries TRBV5-4 and TRBJ2-5; TRBD1 matches at 7 bases. V lost 3 bases and J lost 2; bases outside the gene matches: 10. CDR1 and CDR2 from the germline V gene are SGHNT and YYREEE (reference sequence). This CDR3 has 16 residues.

The chain joins TRBV5-1 to TRBJ1-2; no firm D call. CDR1 and CDR2 (germline): SGHRS, YFSETQ. V dropped 0 bases and J dropped 3 bases, with 9 bases sitting between them. The CDR3 is made up of 14 amino acids. The CDR3 bases are TGCGCCAGCAGCTTGGATAGATGGGACTATGGCTACACCTTC. Protein sequence: CASSLDRWDYGYTF.

This chain joins TRBV2 and TRBJ2-4; tentatively, D is TRBD2 (6 bases). The ends were cut back, 2 bases at V and 6 bases at J, with 17 bases in the middle. The CDR3 spans 16 residues. Germline values: CDR1 SNHLY, CDR2 FYNNEI. CDR3 DNA sequence: TGTGCCAGCAGTGAACCGGGACTCCGGCTCGGAAACATTCAGTACTTC. Amino acids: CASSEPGLRLGNIQYF.

The chain is built from TRBV6-1 and TRBJ1-4, with 9 bases aligning to TRBD1. The CDR3 is 15 residues long. Germline values: CDR1 MNHNS, CDR2 SASEGT. Trimming cost V 2 bases and J 8 bases; bases outside gene matches: 6. The CDR3, as DNA: TGTGCCAGCAGTGAAATGGGACAGGGAGGGGAAAAACTGTTTTTT. Translating it yields CASSEMGQGGEKLFF.

The chain uses TRBV28 and TRBJ1-5, with D uncertain. The CDR3 is 15 residues long. CDR1 is MDHEN, CDR2 SYDVKM, per germline. The V and J ends lost 7 bases and 0 bases respectively, with 13 bases between them. The DNA for the CDR3 is TGTGCCAGCACCCCCATGGGAGATAGCAATCAGCCCCAGCATTTT. This sequence encodes CASTPMGDSNQPQHF.

This chain uses TRBV7-9 with TRBJ2-5; 7 bases are a match to TRBD1. The CDR3 loop spans 13 amino acids. V dropped 4 bases and J dropped 4; count of bases not matched to a gene: 3. CDR1 is SEHNR, CDR2 FQNEAQ, per germline (reference sequence). The CDR3: CASSSRGSETQYF. CDR3 nucleotide sequence: TGTGCCAGCAGCTCCAGGGGGTCAGAGACCCAGTACTTC.

The CDR3 DNA sequence: TGTGCCATCAGTGAACAGAAGGAGACCCAGTACTTC. Its protein is CAISEQKETQYF. V usage is TRBV10-3 and J usage is TRBJ2-5, with unresolved D. Germline CDR1 reads ENHRY; CDR2 reads SYGVKD. The CDR3 has 12 amino acids. Trimming took 3 bases from V and 5 from J, leaving 7 bases between them.

The chain couples TRBV10-3 to TRBJ1-1; the D gene is possibly TRBD1 (5 bases). The CDR3 spans 15 residues. Germline-derived CDR1 and CDR2 are ENHRY and SYGVKD. V lost 6 bases and J lost 0, with 14 bases in between. In DNA, the CDR3 is TGTGCCATCAGATCAACGGGACTGATGAACACTGAAGCTTTCTTT. Its translation: CAIRSTGLMNTEAFF.

The chain is built from TRBV18 and TRBJ2-3; 9 positions agree with TRBD2. Losses at the gene ends were 6 bases for V and 3 bases for J; bases not matched to a gene: 10. The CDR3 consists of 16 residues. Germline CDR1 is KGHSH and CDR2 is LQKENI. The CDR3 nucleotides read TGTGCCAGCTCTACAAATAGCGGGAGAGGAACAGATACGCAGTATTTT. Amino acids: CASSTNSGRGTDTQYF.

V gene TRBV7-2 combines with J gene TRBJ2-7, with D perhaps given as TRBD1 or TRBD2 (5 bases each). The CDR3 totals 12 residues. Germline V gene lookup returns CDR1 SGHTA and CDR2 FQGNSA. Trimming took off 8 bases at V and 6 bases at J, with 14 bases between the two ends. The CDR3 nucleotides are TGTGCCAGCGCCGGAAGTGGGACCGAGCAGTACTTC. Protein product: CASAGSGTEQYF.

The CDR3 spells CASSARTGYGYTF. As DNA, the CDR3 is TGTGCCAGCAGCGCAAGGACAGGCTATGGCTACACCTTC. The chain links TRBV5-4 to TRBJ1-2; 7 bases fit TRBD1. Trimming removed 4 bases from V and 4 bases from J; junction bases left unmatched: 4. CDR1 and CDR2 (germline): SGHNT, YYREEE (reference sequence). The CDR3 totals 13 residues. The complete variable domain, with remaining parts taken from reference TRBV5-4 and TRBJ1-2, reads ETGVTQSPTHLIKTRGQQVTLRCSSQSGHNTVSWYQQALGQGPQFIFQYYREEENGRGNFPPRFSGLQFPNYSSELNVNALELDDSALYLCASSARTGYGYTFGSGTRLTVV.

J is TRBJ2-1 and V is TRBV10-2, with 8 positions matching TRBD2. Germline values: CDR1 WSHSY, CDR2 SAAADI. Trimming removed 3 bases from V and 4 bases from J; junction bases left unmatched: 5. CDR3 length: 15 residues. This CDR3 is CASSDTSGPYNEQFF. DNA of the CDR3: TGCGCCAGCAGTGACACTAGCGGCCCGTACAATGAGCAGTTCTTC.

The V call is TRBV19, the J call TRBJ1-1; possibly TRBD1 for D (5 bases). Looked up from germline, CDR1 is LNHDA and CDR2 is SQIVND (reference sequence). The CDR3 length is 16 residues. The germline V and J ends were trimmed by 2 bases and 0 bases, with 13 bases remaining between them. The CDR3: CASSIRSPGLNTEAFF. In DNA form, the CDR3 reads TGTGCCAGTAGTATAAGGTCCCCGGGGCTGAACACTGAAGCTTTCTTT.

The rearrangement joins TRBV15 to TRBJ2-7; 7 nucleotides align to TRBD1. The germline gives CDR1 LNHNV, CDR2 YYDKDF (reference sequence). The CDR3 has 16 amino acids. V trimming: 8 bases; J trimming: 0 bases; junction bases outside the gene matches: 13. CDR3 region: CATARDRLSSSYEQYF. DNA for the CDR3: TGTGCCACCGCCCGGGACAGACTCTCCAGCTCCTACGAGCAGTACTTC.

The J gene is TRBJ1-1, the V gene TRBV6-6; possibly TRBD1 for D (5 bases). From germline, CDR1 is MNHNY and CDR2 SVGAGI (reference sequence). The CDR3 runs 14 residues. The ends were cut back, 6 bases at V and 1 base at J, with 12 bases in the middle. As DNA, the CDR3 is TGTGCCAGCAGCCAGACAGCATCGAACACTGAAGCTTTCTTT. This translates into CASSQTASNTEAFF.

V is TRBV6-5 and J is TRBJ2-7; D not resolved. V shed 4 bases and J shed 4 bases, with 20 bases lying between them. Germline lookup yields CDR1 MNHEY and CDR2 SVGAGI. This CDR3 spans 16 amino acids. DNA of the CDR3: TGTGCCAGCAGTTCTACCGATTCAAGTCCAGTATACGAGCAGTACTTC. Amino acids: CASSSTDSSPVYEQYF.

On this clone: Other DNA variants within this sample encode the same CDR3. The chain couples TRBV5-1 to TRBJ1-3; TRBD1 is a possible D gene (6 bases). In germline, CDR1 is SGHRS, CDR2 YFSETQ. V was clipped by 3 bases and J by 2 bases, with 9 bases between them. CDR3 length: 14 amino acids. CDR3 sequence reads: CASSSGTTGNTIYF. The CDR3 DNA sequence: TGCGCCAGCAGCTCCGGGACAACTGGAAACACCATATATTTT.

The chain combines TRBV5-1 with TRBJ2-7; TRBD2 aligns across 7 bases. CDR3 length: 14 residues. Germline-derived CDR1 and CDR2 are SGHRS and YFSETQ. V shed 5 bases, J shed 2 bases, and the junction held 7 bases outside the gene matches. This CDR3 reads CASSPTSTTYEQYF. The CDR3 bases are TGCGCCAGCAGTCCGACTAGCACTACCTACGAGCAGTACTTC.

The chain has TRBV25-1 and TRBJ1-5; D is unclear. In germline, CDR1 is MGHDK, CDR2 SYGVNS. The V gene lost 2 bases and the J gene lost 7 bases, with 9 bases spanning the gap. The CDR3 spans 13 residues. The CDR3 reads CASSEMGSQPQHF. The CDR3 DNA reads TGTGCCAGCAGTGAAATGGGGTCCCAGCCCCAGCATTTT.

This chain uses TRBV18 with TRBJ2-2, with D perhaps matching TRBD1 (6 bases). Germline V CDR1 and CDR2: KGHSH, LQKENI. The CDR3 loop spans 12 amino acids. Trimming shortened V by 5 bases and J by 6 bases, and 7 bases separated the two germline ends. CDR3 protein: CASSNRAGELFF. The DNA of the CDR3 is TGTGCCAGCTCAAACAGGGCCGGGGAGCTGTTTTTT.

The CDR3 region has the DNA TGTGCCAGCAGCTTTAGACAGGGGGCGGTCGGCTACACCTTC. It is translated as CASSFRQGAVGYTF. The rearrangement uses TRBV5-6 and TRBJ1-2; 10 bases agree with TRBD1. The germline CDR1 and CDR2 sequences are SGHDT and YYEEEE. The ends lost 2 bases at V and 8 bases at J; junction bases unmatched: 6. The CDR3 sequence is 14 residues long.

The rearrangement links TRBV28 to TRBJ1-5, with D possibly TRBD1 on 5 matching bases. Germline-derived CDR1 and CDR2 are MDHEN and SYDVKM. Trimming shortened V by 11 bases and J by 4 bases, and 21 bases separated the two germline ends. The CDR3 loop spans 15 amino acids. CDR3 loop: CAGRGWGTGNQPQHF. CDR3 in DNA: TGTGCCGGCCGGGGATGGGGGACGGGGAATCAGCCCCAGCATTTT.

The chain employs TRBV19 and TRBJ2-7, with TRBD2 identical over 7 bases. V shed 3 bases, J shed 1 base, and the junction held 6 bases outside the gene matches. The germline gives CDR1 LNHDA, CDR2 SQIVND (reference sequence). CDR3 length: 15 residues. The CDR3 nucleotides are TGTGCCAGTAGTATGAGGGTCGGGGGGTCCTACGAGCAGTACTTC. As protein: CASSMRVGGSYEQYF.

V gene TRBV5-1 combines with J gene TRBJ1-4, with 9 bases fitting TRBD1. The CDR3 totals 15 residues. In germline, CDR1 is SGHRS, CDR2 YFSETQ. J gave up 8 bases and V 0 bases, and 5 bases lay outside the gene matches. The CDR3 DNA is TGCGCCAGCAGCTTGGAAACAGGGGGCGAGGAAAAACTGTTTTTT. Translated, it gives CASSLETGGEEKLFF.

This chain connects TRBV11-3 to TRBJ2-5; tentatively, D is TRBD1 (5 bases). The DNA end favors TRBJ2-7, so the J call may be wrong. In germline, CDR1 is SGHNT, CDR2 YENEEA. This CDR3 is 12 amino acids long. This CDR3 reads CASSDSTYEQYF. The CDR3 DNA sequence: TGTGCCAGCAGCGACAGTACCTACGAGCAGTACTTC.

The chain uses TRBV10-2 and TRBJ2-1; D is perhaps TRBD2 (7 bases). The CDR3 extends over 15 amino acids. V lost 5 bases to trimming and J lost 2 bases, with 13 bases between them. The V gene's germline CDR1 is WSHSY and CDR2 SAAADI. As DNA, the CDR3 is TGCGCCAGCAGTATCGGCGGGGGCCCCTACAATGAGCAGTTCTTC. Translation gives CASSIGGGPYNEQFF.

Only one count was recorded for this clone. The J gene is TRBJ1-3, the V gene TRBV15; D unresolved. CDR1 LNHNV and CDR2 YYDKDF come from the germline V gene (reference sequence). V lost 1 base and J lost 2, with 9 bases in between. There are 15 residues in the CDR3. The CDR3 reads CATSRVVTAGNTIYF. The CDR3 DNA sequence: TGTGCCACCAGCAGAGTGGTCACCGCTGGAAACACCATATATTTT.